The rows below give T cell receptor beta chains drawn from one sample of a study of Graves' ophthalmopathy and Graves' hyperthyroidism. Each CDR3 protein gets one entry after TCRdb re-called the multiplex PCR reads with MiXCR. The sample lists about 620,000 distinct CDR3 sequences, 22% occurring once. Sequencing was done on a sample of peripheral blood. The receptors stem from a woman aged 18-30 years with stable Graves' hyperthyroidism. Some clones in this sample may be carry-over from other donors' samples. The CDR3 runs from the conserved cysteine through the conserved F or W. Each record gives: D gene, clone size, V gene, J gene, CDR3 DNA, CDR3 protein. A D gene is named only where the DNA matches it firmly. Some rows have no size entry. The others give once, few or many, or a class for an expanded clone.

d_call: NA; clone_size: many; v_call: TRBV27; j_call: TRBJ2-7; cdr3_nt: TGTGCCAGCAGACCCGAGGTCGGGACACCCTACGAGCAGTACTTC; cdr3_aa: CASRPEVGTPYEQYF
d_call: NA; clone_size: many; v_call: TRBV12-3/TRBV12-4; j_call: TRBJ1-5; cdr3_nt: TGTGCCAGCAGTTTATCGGACAGAATAGGAAATAACTATCAGCCCCAGCATTTT; cdr3_aa: CASSLSDRIGNNYQPQHF
d_call: NA; clone_size: NA; v_call: TRBV20-1; j_call: TRBJ2-7; cdr3_nt: TGCAGTGCTTGGTTAGGACTTACCTACGAGCAGTACTTC; cdr3_aa: CSAWLGLTYEQYF
d_call: TRBD1; clone_size: many; v_call: TRBV7-9; j_call: TRBJ1-1; cdr3_nt: TGTGCCAGCAGCTCGCAGGGGGAGACTGAAGCTTTCTTT; cdr3_aa: CASSSQGETEAFF
d_call: NA; clone_size: NA; v_call: TRBV20-1; j_call: TRBJ1-3; cdr3_nt: TGCAGTGCTAGAGATGGGGGGGCGGGTGGAAACACCATATATTTT; cdr3_aa: CSARDGGAGGNTIYF
d_call: NA; clone_size: many; v_call: TRBV25-1; j_call: TRBJ2-5; cdr3_nt: TGTGCCAGCAGTCGATTGGACACCCGGGTAGAAGAGACCCAGTACTTC; cdr3_aa: CASSRLDTRVEETQYF
d_call: NA; clone_size: NA; v_call: TRBV3-1; j_call: TRBJ2-4; cdr3_nt: TGTGCCAGCAGCCAAGATGTTAGGGGTTTCGGCATTCAGTACTTC; cdr3_aa: CASSQDVRGFGIQYF
d_call: NA; clone_size: many; v_call: TRBV20-1; j_call: TRBJ2-7; cdr3_nt: TGCAGTGCTAGGCTGCCTGGGGTTACCCCCTACGAGCAGTACTTC; cdr3_aa: CSARLPGVTPYEQYF
d_call: TRBD2; clone_size: NA; v_call: TRBV12-3/TRBV12-4; j_call: TRBJ2-4; cdr3_nt: TGTGCCAGCAGTCCCGGGACTAGCGGGAATGCCAAAAACATTCAGTACTTC; cdr3_aa: CASSPGTSGNAKNIQYF
d_call: NA; clone_size: NA; v_call: TRBV12-3/TRBV12-4; j_call: TRBJ1-2; cdr3_nt: TGTGCCACCGAGGACAGCTATGGCTACACCTTC; cdr3_aa: CATEDSYGYTF
d_call: TRBD2; clone_size: many; v_call: TRBV30; j_call: TRBJ2-7; cdr3_nt: TGTGCCTGGACTAGCGGGGGGAACTCCTACGAGCAGTACTTC; cdr3_aa: CAWTSGGNSYEQYF
d_call: TRBD2; clone_size: NA; v_call: TRBV7-2; j_call: TRBJ2-5; cdr3_nt: TGTGCCAGCAGCTATAGCGGGAGGTGGGAAGAGACCCAGTACTTC; cdr3_aa: CASSYSGRWEETQYF
d_call: TRBD2; clone_size: many; v_call: TRBV2; j_call: TRBJ2-7; cdr3_nt: TGTGCCAATAGCGGGGGTTCCTACGAGCAGTACTTC; cdr3_aa: CANSGGSYEQYF
d_call: TRBD1; clone_size: many; v_call: TRBV19; j_call: TRBJ1-5; cdr3_nt: TGTGCCAGTAGTACCGGCCCCGGGACAGGGGGGGGTCAGCCCCAGCATTTT; cdr3_aa: CASSTGPGTGGGQPQHF
d_call: NA; clone_size: many; v_call: TRBV5-1; j_call: TRBJ1-5; cdr3_nt: TGCGCCAGCAGCTTGGGTTCAGGGGTTAGCAATCAGCCCCAGCATTTT; cdr3_aa: CASSLGSGVSNQPQHF
d_call: TRBD1; clone_size: NA; v_call: TRBV4-1; j_call: TRBJ2-5; cdr3_nt: TGCGCCAGCAGCCAGGACCGGGACAGGGCACAAGAGACCCAGTACTTC; cdr3_aa: CASSQDRDRAQETQYF
d_call: TRBD1; clone_size: many; v_call: TRBV11-1; j_call: TRBJ1-2; cdr3_nt: TGTGCCAGCAGCTTAGTAAGGGGGACAGGGCCGATCAGCGGCTACACCTTC; cdr3_aa: CASSLVRGTGPISGYTF
d_call: NA; clone_size: NA; v_call: TRBV4-3; j_call: TRBJ2-2; cdr3_nt: TGCGCCAGCAGCCAAGATAGCAGGGACACCGGGGAGCTGTTTTTT; cdr3_aa: CASSQDSRDTGELFF
d_call: NA; clone_size: NA; v_call: TRBV29-1; j_call: TRBJ1-1; cdr3_nt: TGCAGCGTTGTTACCAGCACTGAAGCTTTCTTT; cdr3_aa: CSVVTSTEAFF
d_call: NA; clone_size: many; v_call: TRBV27; j_call: TRBJ1-1; cdr3_nt: TGTGCCAGCAGTTTATATCCAGACTTAAGTGAAGCTTTCTTT; cdr3_aa: CASSLYPDLSEAFF
d_call: NA; clone_size: many; v_call: TRBV2; j_call: TRBJ2-5; cdr3_nt: TGTGCCAGCAAGGATTTGGGGAGTGGGGAGACCCAGTACTTC; cdr3_aa: CASKDLGSGETQYF
d_call: TRBD2; clone_size: NA; v_call: TRBV11-2; j_call: TRBJ2-5; cdr3_nt: TGTGCCAGCAGCTTTACTAGCGGGTCCCAAGAGACCCAGTACTTC; cdr3_aa: CASSFTSGSQETQYF
d_call: NA; clone_size: many; v_call: TRBV29-1; j_call: TRBJ1-2; cdr3_nt: TGCAGCGTTGAGGTAGGGTCGGGAATGGACGGCTACACCTTC; cdr3_aa: CSVEVGSGMDGYTF
d_call: NA; clone_size: NA; v_call: TRBV20-1; j_call: TRBJ1-5; cdr3_nt: TGCAGTGTTCAAGGCTATAGCAATCAGCCCCAGCATTTT; cdr3_aa: CSVQGYSNQPQHF
d_call: TRBD2; clone_size: few; v_call: TRBV12-3/TRBV12-4; j_call: TRBJ2-7; cdr3_nt: TGTGCCAGCAGTGGCCACGGGACTAGCGGCTCCTACGAGCAGTACTTC; cdr3_aa: CASSGHGTSGSYEQYF
d_call: NA; clone_size: once; v_call: TRBV2; j_call: TRBJ1-3; cdr3_nt: TGTGCCAGCAGAGAAAACGGGGGATTCTCTGGAAACACCATATATTTT; cdr3_aa: CASRENGGFSGNTIYF
d_call: NA; clone_size: NA; v_call: TRBV12-3/TRBV12-4; j_call: TRBJ1-1; cdr3_nt: TGTGCCAGCAGTTTATTTCTGACTGAAGCTTTCTTT; cdr3_aa: CASSLFLTEAFF
d_call: NA; clone_size: many; v_call: TRBV18; j_call: TRBJ1-1; cdr3_nt: TGTGCCAGCTCACCACAGTCAGCTTCGGACACTGAAGCTTTCTTT; cdr3_aa: CASSPQSASDTEAFF
d_call: TRBD2; clone_size: NA; v_call: TRBV10-3; j_call: TRBJ2-5; cdr3_nt: TGTGCCATCCGACGCGGGAGGGCCGGGGAGACCCAGTACTTC; cdr3_aa: CAIRRGRAGETQYF
d_call: NA; clone_size: NA; v_call: TRBV29-1; j_call: TRBJ1-1; cdr3_nt: TGCAGCGTTAGGTTCCAGGGGTTAGGCACTGAAGCTTTCTTT; cdr3_aa: CSVRFQGLGTEAFF
d_call: TRBD1; clone_size: NA; v_call: TRBV28; j_call: TRBJ2-2; cdr3_nt: TGTGCCAGCAGTTTTCGACAGGGAACCGGGGAGCTGTTTTTT; cdr3_aa: CASSFRQGTGELFF
d_call: NA; clone_size: once; v_call: TRBV2; j_call: TRBJ1-3; cdr3_nt: TGTGCCAGCAGTGAAGCGGGAGCTGGAAACACCATATATTTT; cdr3_aa: CASSEAGAGNTIYF
d_call: NA; clone_size: many; v_call: TRBV28; j_call: TRBJ2-7; cdr3_nt: TGTGCCAGCAGTTTAGCTGCCCGGGGGGAGCAGTACTTC; cdr3_aa: CASSLAARGEQYF
d_call: TRBD2; clone_size: many; v_call: TRBV12-3/TRBV12-4; j_call: TRBJ2-5; cdr3_nt: TGTGCCAGCAGGGGAGGGACTAGCGGGATGGAGAAGACCCAGTACTTC; cdr3_aa: CASRGGTSGMEKTQYF
d_call: NA; clone_size: many; v_call: TRBV2; j_call: TRBJ2-2; cdr3_nt: TGTGCCACCCAGGAGTACTCGAACACCGGGGAGCTGTTTTTT; cdr3_aa: CATQEYSNTGELFF
d_call: TRBD1; clone_size: many; v_call: TRBV28; j_call: TRBJ1-5; cdr3_nt: TGTGCCAGCAGCCAACAGGGACAGCGCAATCAGCCCCAGCATTTT; cdr3_aa: CASSQQGQRNQPQHF
d_call: NA; clone_size: many; v_call: TRBV9; j_call: TRBJ1-2; cdr3_nt: TGTGCCAGCAGCGGAGGGGGTGGAGTTAACTATGGCTACACCTTC; cdr3_aa: CASSGGGGVNYGYTF
d_call: NA; clone_size: many; v_call: TRBV15; j_call: TRBJ1-3; cdr3_nt: TGTGCCACCAGCAGAGCTGGGGCAGGCTCTGGAAACACCATATATTTT; cdr3_aa: CATSRAGAGSGNTIYF
d_call: NA; clone_size: many; v_call: TRBV5-1; j_call: TRBJ2-5; cdr3_nt: TGCGCCAGCAGCTTGGAGGGGAGTAGAAAGACCCAGTACTTC; cdr3_aa: CASSLEGSRKTQYF
d_call: NA; clone_size: many; v_call: TRBV6-5; j_call: TRBJ1-2; cdr3_nt: TGTGCCAGCAGTTACGGGGGAGGCGCGGACTATGGCTACACCTTC; cdr3_aa: CASSYGGGADYGYTF
d_call: NA; clone_size: many; v_call: TRBV20-1; j_call: TRBJ1-3; cdr3_nt: TGCAGTGCTAGGATGACAGCTGGAAACACCATATATTTT; cdr3_aa: CSARMTAGNTIYF
d_call: NA; clone_size: few; v_call: TRBV5-4; j_call: TRBJ2-7; cdr3_nt: TGTGCCAGCAGCCCGTGGGGGGCTCCCTCCTACGAGCAGTACTTC; cdr3_aa: CASSPWGAPSYEQYF
d_call: TRBD2; clone_size: NA; v_call: TRBV20-1; j_call: TRBJ2-5; cdr3_nt: TGCAGTGCTAGAGATGGCCTAGCGGGGGGGCATTACCAAGAGACCCAGTACTTC; cdr3_aa: CSARDGLAGGHYQETQYF